This record covers a single T cell receptor beta chain. This clonotype appeared many times. Its antigen is not yet known. Per-base quality was not reported, and no clone a single base away is much larger than it. Unmatched junction bases come to 2, with V trimmed by 2 bases and J by 8 bases. Taken from cysteine to phenylalanine, the CDR3 has 13 residues. Only the CDR3 DNA is retained, 39 bases long and in frame from the first base. The germline V gene (reference sequence) sets CDR1 to MNHNY and CDR2 to SVGAGI. The data were taken from a study of T cells in Graves' hyperthyroidism and ophthalmopathy (dated by TCRdb to about 2019). Some background on the complete study: Peripheral blood samples were taken at the time of initial diagnosis, prior to any treatment. TCR V-J signatures able to tell the groups apart were searched for in a discovery cohort of 100 patients, of whom 40 to 45 had Graves' ophthalmopathy and 55 to 65 had stable Graves' hyperthyroidism. Prospective prediction of ophthalmopathy was tested in an independent validation cohort consisting of some 18 hyperthyroidism patients and around 16 patients who later progressed to ophthalmopathy. The 100 discovery patients were divided at random into training and test sets in a 7:3 ratio. In addition, the study compared T-cell repertoires in thyroid tissue and in blood from about 6 Graves' hyperthyroidism patients. After sampling, hyperthyroidism patients received methimazole starting at 30 mg daily, and ophthalmopathy patients received high-dose intravenous methylprednisolone. The paper reports TCR Vbeta CDR3 sequencing of roughly 140 peripheral blood samples: around 41 ophthalmopathy, under 80 hyperthyroidism and roughly 17 progressor patients. General study outcomes and caveats: A model built on a 13 V-J signature distinguished ophthalmopathy from stable hyperthyroidism, reaching roughly 88% sensitivity and 81% to 83% specificity in cross-validation and 80%/75% in testing. In validation, the model predicted progression to ophthalmopathy with about 71% sensitivity and roughly 75% specificity, a median of around six months before onset. Blood samples also contained most of the expanded thyroid clonotypes (frequency above 0.001), which suggests that blood repertoires may reflect thyroid immune responses. Sample size was not statistically predetermined, and blinding of investigators to group allocation was not performed.

In the ophthalmopathy patients, disease was moderately to severely active, with a Clinical Activity Score of 3 or more, a NOSPECS grade of 4 or more, and a duration of less than 3 months. Exclusion was applied to patients with uncontrolled infections, other autoimmune diseases, pregnancy or lactation. Diagnoses were based on clinical symptoms, serum thyroxine and TRAb, thyroid ultrasound and orbital computed tomography. Ficoll-Paque density gradient centrifugation was used to isolate PBMCs from 8 to 10 ml of fresh peripheral blood. Trizol reagent was used to extract total RNA, and RNA quality was then checked on an Agilent 2100 Bioanalyzer. Amplification of TCR beta CDR3 regions was carried out from RNA transcripts. A first-round RT-PCR of the TCR CDR3 used the HTBI primer set with the Qiagen OneStep RT-PCR kit. The libraries were constructed in a second round of multiplex PCR and then size-selected and purified. The libraries were sequenced on an Illumina HiSeq2000 using paired-end 100 bp reads. The paper's data handling went like this. SOAPnuke was used to process the raw data, throwing out any read that contained adapters or uncalled bases, had a mean Phred below 15, or lacked an exact constant-primer or identifier match. High-quality paired reads were merged using COPE v1.2.5, and each unique nucleotide sequence was defined as a clonotype. Clonotypes were aligned to IMGT TRBV, TRBD and TRBJ reference segments using MiTCR v1.1. The analysis included only V-J combinations with a frequency above 0.0001, which together covered over 98% of the repertoires. A TCS score was defined as the ratio between F50 (clonal expansion) and ExV (chaos), using BLOSUM62-based TCRdist between CDR3 peptides within each V-J. Welch's t-statistics and random forest reduced just over 500 V-J features to fewer than 15, which were used in a naive Bayes classifier (R e1071). TCRdb reworked the public reads: Q25 trimming with fastp, MiXCR clone assembly, productive beta chains retained. Records with the same CDR3 protein are collapsed into one entry carrying the most frequent genes and DNA. For this entry, the V and J calls and clone size follow TCRdb and not the study's own pipeline. In this sample the table shows 700,000 or so distinct CDR3 sequences, around 15% of which occur a single time. Under 15% of the sample comes from the top ten.

The rearranged segments are TRBV6-6 and TRBJ2-1; TRBD2 aligns with 8 central bases. The sample comprised blood. The sequence was collected from a woman aged 45-65 years with Graves' ophthalmopathy. CDR3 region: CASSYPGGHEQFF. The DNA sequence reads TGTGCCAGCAGTTACCCGGGGGGGCATGAGCAGTTCTTC.